Below are 25 T cell receptor beta chains sequenced from a single sample in a study of PD-1 blockade in classical Hodgkin lymphoma. The method was immunoSEQ multiplex PCR; TCRdb's version includes in-frame clones alone and lacks a portion of them. Seen here are roughly 28,000 clones, around 73% observed once, and the top ten hold 30% to 45%. Each patient experienced a relapse that followed autologous stem cell transplantation, and brentuximab vedotin exposure varied. This specimen was peripheral blood mononuclear cells (PBMCs), taken before the second cycle of nivolumab. The receptors here all came from a human donor with classical Hodgkin lymphoma.

The genes are TRBV6-1 and TRBJ1-4; 10 nucleotides match TRBD1. Unmatched junction bases numbered 4, after V lost 5 bases and J lost 7 bases. The CDR3 contains 14 residues. CDR1 is MNHNS and CDR2 is SASEGT in the germline V gene. The CDR3 loop reads CASSSGTGVEKLFF. CDR3 nucleotides: TGTGCCAGCAGTTCCGGGACAGGGGTTGAAAAACTGTTTTTT.

The chain uses TRBV7-3 and TRBJ2-5; 10 nucleotides match TRBD2. The CDR3 runs 15 residues. In germline, CDR1 is SGHTA, CDR2 FQGTGA. Germline trimming cut 5 bases from V and 1 base from J; bases unmatched to any gene: 4. The CDR3, as DNA: TGTGCCAGCAGCCTACTAGCGGGGATCCAAGAGACCCAGTACTTC. This encodes CASSLLAGIQETQYF.

This clone was observed a few times. V usage is TRBV18 and J usage is TRBJ1-1; D is possibly TRBD1 (6 bases). The length of the CDR3 is 13 residues. V dropped 5 bases and J dropped 0 bases, with 7 bases sitting between them. Germline-derived CDR1 and CDR2 are KGHSH and LQKENI. DNA for the CDR3: TGTGCCAGCTCAGGGGGCCTGAACACTGAAGCTTTCTTT. It specifies CASSGGLNTEAFF. The whole variable domain, filled in from reference TRBV18 and TRBJ1-1, reads NAGVMQNPRHLVRRRGQEARLRCSPMKGHSHVYWYRQLPEEGLKFMVYLQKENIIDESGMPKERFSAEFPKEGPSILRIQQVVRGDSAAYFCASSGGLNTEAFFGQGTRLTVV.

This clone was detected once. The V call is TRBV30, the J call TRBJ2-7; D ambiguous. V was trimmed by 0 bases and J by 5 bases, leaving 5 bases between them. The CDR3 loop spans 11 amino acids. In germline, CDR1 is GTSNPN, CDR2 SVGIG (reference sequence). The CDR3 region is CAWSVWDEQYF. CDR3 bases: TGTGCCTGGAGTGTATGGGACGAGCAGTACTTC.

The rearrangement uses TRBV7-3 and TRBJ2-1; a weak D match, TRBD1 (6 bases). Germline V gene data show CDR1 as SGHTA and CDR2 as FQGTGA. The ends were cut back, 3 bases at V and 5 bases at J, with 11 bases in the middle. CDR3 length: 14 amino acids. Here the CDR3 reads CASSLGAEHNEQFF. In nucleotides, the CDR3 is TGTGCCAGCAGCTTGGGGGCCGAGCACAATGAGCAGTTCTTC.

This chain connects TRBV19 to TRBJ1-1, with D unclear. This CDR3 comprises 13 residues. CDR1 is LNHDA, CDR2 SQIVND, per germline (reference sequence). V gave up 6 bases and J gave up 0 bases, with 8 bases separating them. The CDR3 loop reads CASSFLMNTEAFF. The CDR3 DNA is TGTGCCAGTAGCTTCCTGATGAACACTGAAGCTTTCTTT.

The V and J genes are TRBV7-2 and TRBJ2-7; no definite D call. The V end lost 2 bases, the J end lost 0 bases, and 11 bases lay between the germline ends. The CDR3 has 15 residues. The V gene's germline CDR1 is SGHTA and CDR2 FQGNSA. CDR3 bases: TGTGCCAGCAGCTTATTCCCGGACGGCTCCTACGAGCAGTACTTC. It specifies CASSLFPDGSYEQYF.

The chain joins TRBV19 to TRBJ1-5; 8 nucleotides align to TRBD1. V gave up 3 bases and J gave up 5 bases; unmatched junction bases: 9. This CDR3 has 16 residues. Germline V gene sequence: CDR1 LNHDA, CDR2 SQIVND (reference sequence). The DNA for the CDR3 is TGTGCCAGTAGTATCCCCGGGACAGGAAATTATCAGCCCCAGCATTTT. Protein product: CASSIPGTGNYQPQHF.

The V and J genes are TRBV5-5 and TRBJ1-1, with D unresolved. This CDR3 region has 13 residues. Trimming shortened V by 2 bases and J by 1 base, and 6 bases separated the two germline ends. Germline assignment: CDR1 SGHKS and CDR2 YYEKEE (reference sequence). The CDR3 nucleotides read TGTGCCAGCAGCTTACAGTCGAACACTGAAGCTTTCTTT. Encoded protein: CASSLQSNTEAFF.

The chain is built from TRBV7-8 and TRBJ2-1; D is unresolved. V lost 0 bases and J 8 bases, leaving 11 bases between the germline ends. Looked up from germline, CDR1 is SGHVS and CDR2 is FQNEAQ. The CDR3 contains 14 residues. CDR3 loop: CASSLAQISYEQFF. In nucleotides, the CDR3 is TGTGCCAGCAGCTTAGCGCAGATTAGTTATGAGCAGTTCTTC.

The chain links TRBV18 to TRBJ2-4; D is uncertain. The length of the CDR3 is 15 residues. Between the trimmed V and J ends, which lost 2 bases and 7 bases, there was a span of 15 bases. Germline values: CDR1 KGHSH, CDR2 LQKENI. CDR3 amino acids: CASSPNPTSGNIQYF. CDR3 coding DNA: TGTGCCAGCTCACCAAATCCGACATCCGGGAACATTCAGTACTTC.

V usage is TRBV27 and J usage is TRBJ2-6; no firm D call. The CDR3 totals 14 residues. V lost 6 bases to trimming and J lost 0 bases, with 6 bases between them. Germline loops: CDR1 MNHEY, CDR2 SMNVEV (reference sequence). CDR3 residues: CASRASSGANVLTF. The DNA of the CDR3 is TGTGCCAGCAGGGCCTCCTCTGGGGCCAACGTCCTGACTTTC.

As regards this clone: Germline is not matched at one junction end, which may reflect a read error. V usage is TRBV5-6 and J usage is TRBJ2-5; 12 nucleotides align to TRBD2. The CDR3 is 16 residues long. Per germline, CDR1 SGHDT and CDR2 YYEEEE. The CDR3: CASSLAGTSGQYGVHF. The CDR3, as DNA: TGTGCCAGCAGCTTGGCCGGGACTAGCGGGCAATATGGTGTTCACTTC.

The table lists this clone with a few counts. The chain carries TRBV7-1 and TRBJ1-4, with 7 bases aligning to TRBD1. TRBV7-1 is an ORF for which the function is uncertain. The CDR3 extends over 14 amino acids. V lost 5 bases and J lost 3; bases outside the gene matches: 3. CDR3 nucleotides: TGTGCCAGCAGCGTCAGGGGGTCTAATGAAAAACTGTTTTTT. Translating gives CASSVRGSNEKLFF.

There are a few counts of this clone. This rearrangement joins TRBV7-9 to TRBJ2-7; the D gene is possibly TRBD1 (6 bases). The CDR3 totals 15 residues. CDR1 SEHNR and CDR2 FQNEAQ come from the germline V gene (reference sequence). V lost 6 bases, J lost 1 base, and 16 bases lay in between. The CDR3 region is CASSFPGDRSYEQYF. The CDR3 DNA reads TGTGCCAGCAGTTTCCCAGGGGATAGGTCCTACGAGCAGTACTTC. The whole variable domain, remainder taken from reference TRBV7-9 and TRBJ2-7, is DTGVSQNPRHKITKRGQNVTFRCDPISEHNRLYWYRQTLGQGPEFLTYFQNEAQLEKSRLLSDRFSAERPKGSFSTLEIQRTEQGDSAMYLCASSFPGDRSYEQYFGPGTRLTVT.

The CDR3 here is CASSTSGTGWSPLHF. The CDR3 DNA is TGTGCCAGTAGTACCTCCGGGACAGGGTGGTCACCCCTCCACTTT. The rearrangement uses TRBV19 and TRBJ1-6; 9 nucleotides match TRBD1. With V trimmed by 4 bases and J by 10 bases, 8 bases remained unmatched. This CDR3 comprises 15 residues. Per germline, CDR1 LNHDA and CDR2 SQIVND (reference sequence). Based on the CDR3 plus reference TRBV19 and TRBJ1-6, the full variable domain is DGGITQSPKYLFRKEGQNVTLSCEQNLNHDAMYWYRQDPGQGLRLIYYSQIVNDFQKGDIAEGYSVSREKKESFPLTVTSAQKNPTAFYLCASSTSGTGWSPLHFGNGTRLTVT.

The rearrangement links TRBV7-9 to TRBJ2-3; perhaps TRBD2 as D (6 bases). This CDR3 comprises 14 residues. Germline CDR1 is SEHNR and CDR2 is FQNEAQ (reference sequence). Trimming shortened V by 5 bases and J by 1 base, and 10 bases separated the two germline ends. The CDR3 DNA sequence: TGTGCCAGCAGCCCCGGGGAGGGCACAGATACGCAGTATTTT. This translates into CASSPGEGTDTQYF. Supplemented by reference TRBV7-9 and TRBJ2-3, the full variable domain reads DTGVSQNPRHKITKRGQNVTFRCDPISEHNRLYWYRQTLGQGPEFLTYFQNEAQLEKSRLLSDRFSAERPKGSFSTLEIQRTEQGDSAMYLCASSPGEGTDTQYFGPGTRLTVL.

The rearrangement uses TRBV19 and TRBJ1-1, with D maybe TRBD1 (5 bases). The CDR3 has 11 amino acids. Germline V gives CDR1 LNHDA, CDR2 SQIVND (reference sequence). Between the trimmed V and J ends, which lost 5 bases and 7 bases, there was a span of 8 bases. The CDR3 is CASSWGGEAFF. The CDR3, as DNA: TGTGCCAGTAGTTGGGGGGGTGAAGCTTTCTTT.

V and J are TRBV19 and TRBJ2-4; a weak D match, TRBD1 (8 bases). This CDR3 has 13 amino acids. V was trimmed by 4 bases and J by 10 bases, leaving 14 bases between them. In germline, CDR1 is LNHDA, CDR2 SQIVND (reference sequence). Here the CDR3 DNA reads TGTGCCAGTAGTACCACAGGGGGGGGTATTCAGTACTTC. Its translation: CASSTTGGGIQYF.

This clone was observed once. The CDR3 reads CASSLFRAADSYTEAFF. In DNA, the CDR3 is TGTGCCAGCAGCTTATTCCGCGCCGCGGACAGCTACACTGAAGCTTTCTTT. The genes are TRBV7-9 and TRBJ1-1; perhaps TRBD1 as D (6 bases). CDR3 length equals 17 residues. CDR1 and CDR2 (germline): SEHNR, FQNEAQ (reference sequence). V lost 2 bases and J lost 3, with 19 bases in between.

The chain links TRBV5-6 to TRBJ1-3; D ambiguous. The V gene lost 3 bases and the J gene lost 0 bases, with 22 bases spanning the gap. The CDR3 length is 19 residues. CDR1 is SGHDT and CDR2 is YYEEEE in the germline V gene. As DNA, the CDR3 is TGTGCCAGCAGCTGGACGGTTGAATACTTATCCACCTCTGGAAACACCATATATTTT. Translated: CASSWTVEYLSTSGNTIYF.

This chain uses TRBV30 with TRBJ2-7; D is undetermined. CDR1 is GTSNPN and CDR2 is SVGIG in the germline V gene (reference sequence). Trimming pared 1 base from V and 0 bases from J, leaving 7 bases between. The length of the CDR3 is 13 residues. The CDR3 region has the DNA TGTGCCTGGAGTGGGACCTCCTCCTACGAGCAGTACTTC. It is translated as CAWSGTSSYEQYF.

The CDR3 loop is CASSLGSGGADETQYF. In DNA, the CDR3 is TGTGCCAGCAGCTTGGGTAGCGGGGGGGCCGATGAGACCCAGTACTTC. The chain uses TRBV7-2 and TRBJ2-5, with 11 bases aligning to TRBD2. V gave up 3 bases and J gave up 5 bases; unmatched junction bases: 8. The CDR3 spans 16 residues. CDR1 and CDR2 from the germline V gene are SGHTA and FQGNSA.

The chain uses TRBV7-3 and TRBJ2-1, with TRBD2 as a possible D gene (7 bases). V shed 4 bases and J shed 5 bases, with 12 bases lying between them. Germline V CDR1 and CDR2: SGHTA, FQGTGA. The CDR3 sequence is 14 residues long. The CDR3 reads CASSSDGGHNEQFF. The CDR3 DNA reads as TGTGCCAGCAGCTCCGACGGGGGGCACAATGAGCAGTTCTTC.

This clone was detected only a few times. The rearrangement joins TRBV10-3 to TRBJ1-6, with 8 bases fitting TRBD1. The length of the CDR3 is 15 residues. V was clipped by 7 bases and J by 9 bases; unmatched bases: 11. Germline V gene lookup returns CDR1 ENHRY and CDR2 SYGVKD. CDR3 sequence: CAIKDRGSEGSPLHF. The DNA for the CDR3 is TGTGCCATCAAAGACAGGGGATCGGAGGGTTCACCCCTCCACTTT.